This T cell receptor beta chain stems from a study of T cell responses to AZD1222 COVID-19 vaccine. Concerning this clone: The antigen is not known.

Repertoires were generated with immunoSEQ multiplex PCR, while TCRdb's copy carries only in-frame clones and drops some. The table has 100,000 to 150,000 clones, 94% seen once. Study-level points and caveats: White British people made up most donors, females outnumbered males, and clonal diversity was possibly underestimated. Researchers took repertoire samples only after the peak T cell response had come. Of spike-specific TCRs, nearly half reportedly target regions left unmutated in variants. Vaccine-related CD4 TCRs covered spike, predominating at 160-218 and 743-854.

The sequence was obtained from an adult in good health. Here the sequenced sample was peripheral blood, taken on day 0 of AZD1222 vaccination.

CDR3 nucleotide sequence: TGTGCCAGTAGTATAGGCGGACCCGAGCAGTACTTC. Its protein product is CASSIGGPEQYF. The chain employs TRBV19 and TRBJ2-7; D call uncertain. This CDR3 comprises 12 residues. V lost 1 base and J lost 6, with 7 bases in between. Per germline, CDR1 LNHDA and CDR2 SQIVND (reference sequence).